This TCR beta chain is from a study of T cell changes during pregnancy in multiple sclerosis. The CDR3 sequence is 13 residues long. Looked up from germline, CDR1 is GTSNPN and CDR2 is SVGIG (reference sequence). J gave up 4 bases and V 4 bases, and 3 bases lay outside the gene matches. Using immunoSEQ multiplex PCR, the repertoire was profiled, and TCRdb retains in-frame clones only, with some absent. Of over 90,000 clones in the sample, 90% were seen once. The specimen was peripheral blood, collected in the second trimester of pregnancy. This sequence was found in a female donor in good health, enrolled as a control in a pregnancy study. The J gene is TRBJ2-3, the V gene TRBV30, with 9 bases matching TRBD2. CDR3 nucleotides: TGTGCCTGGAACCAGCGGGAGGCAGATACGCAGTATTTT. This gives the protein CAWNQREADTQYF.